Shown below are 30 T cell receptor beta chains from a single sample sequenced in a study of T-cell reconstitution after alpha-beta-depleted transplantation in children. During its preparation, the TCRbeta library received unique molecular identifiers. MiXCR, run by TCRdb on the PCR reads, gives a single entry per CDR3 protein. The sample lists about 980,000 distinct CDR3 sequences, around 30% seen once, with about 28% in the top ten. The sequences come from PBMCs, mostly from graft donor cells, collected 360 days after TCRalphabeta/CD19-depleted stem cell transplant. The receptors originated from a boy under two years old who had a stem cell transplant for SCID, so the T cells may come from the graft donor.

This clonotype was recorded a few times. This chain joins TRBV5-1 and TRBJ2-1; TRBD2 matches at 10 bases. Germline-derived CDR1 and CDR2 are SGHRS and YFSETQ. The CDR3 runs 13 residues. Trimming removed 2 bases from V and 14 bases from J; junction bases left unmatched: 7. The CDR3 DNA follows: TGCGCCAGCAGCTTCCATACTAGCGGGGTTGAGTTCTTC. It is translated as CASSFHTSGVEFF.

This clonotype came up once. The rearrangement uses TRBV12-3 or TRBV12-4 and TRBJ2-2, with 7 nucleotides matching TRBD2. The CDR3 loop spans 15 amino acids. Trimming cost V 6 bases and J 7 bases; bases outside gene matches: 11. The CDR3 sequence: CASSLSGAKGGELFF. CDR3 in DNA: TGTGCCAGCAGCCTAAGCGGGGCGAAGGGCGGGGAGCTGTTTTTT.

The V and J genes are TRBV9 and TRBJ2-1; TRBD2 agrees at 12 bases. This CDR3 region has 19 residues. With V trimmed by 0 bases and J by 1 base, 8 bases remained unmatched. Looked up from germline, CDR1 is SGDLS and CDR2 is YYNGEE. The CDR3 DNA reads TGTGCCAGCAGCGTAGGGCTAGCGGGGGGGCTTGTTTCCTACAATGAGCAGTTCTTC. Protein sequence: CASSVGLAGGLVSYNEQFF.

The chain joins TRBV20-1 to TRBJ1-1; tentative D call: TRBD1 (5 bases). This CDR3 spans 13 amino acids. The V end lost 8 bases, the J end lost 0 bases, and 13 bases lay between the germline ends. Germline V gives CDR1 DFQATT, CDR2 SNEGSKA (reference sequence). The CDR3 loop reads CSRQIILNTEAFF. The CDR3 bases are TGCAGTCGACAGATAATTCTGAACACTGAAGCTTTCTTT.

This clonotype was picked up a small number of times. V usage is TRBV27 and J usage is TRBJ2-7, with 8 nucleotides matching TRBD1. This CDR3 has 16 amino acids. Germline V gives CDR1 MNHEY, CDR2 SMNVEV (reference sequence). The ends lost 5 bases at V and 4 bases at J; junction bases unmatched: 13. The DNA of the CDR3 is TGTGCCAGCAGTCCCTCAGGGGGCGGGCTATCTTACGAGCAGTACTTC. It is translated as CASSPSGGGLSYEQYF.

The chain employs TRBV6-4 and TRBJ2-7; a possible D gene is TRBD2 (5 bases). The V end lost 2 bases, the J end lost 4 bases, and 18 bases lay between the germline ends. Germline V gene lookup returns CDR1 MRHNA and CDR2 SNTAGT. This CDR3 comprises 16 residues. The CDR3 is CASSDGGGPIIYEQYF. Written as DNA, the CDR3 is TGTGCCAGCAGTGACGGTGGCGGGCCAATCATTTACGAGCAGTACTTC.

A few counts support this clonotype. This chain joins TRBV29-1 and TRBJ2-1; 8 nucleotides align to TRBD2. Germline V gives CDR1 SQVTM, CDR2 ANQGSEA. J was trimmed by 3 bases and V by 7 bases; bases with no gene match: 8. The CDR3 is 14 residues long. The CDR3 loop reads CSAPRGGDYNEQFF. The CDR3 bases are TGCAGCGCCCCACGGGGGGGGGACTACAATGAGCAGTTCTTC.

This clonotype was observed a few times. The chain is built from TRBV20-1 and TRBJ1-3; D remains unclear. Trimming removed 3 bases from V and 1 base from J, with 13 bases in between. CDR1 is DFQATT and CDR2 is SNEGSKA in the germline V gene (reference sequence). The CDR3 extends over 15 amino acids. The CDR3 region is CSARGGRESGNTIYF. DNA of the CDR3: TGCAGTGCTAGGGGAGGTCGAGAATCTGGAAACACCATATATTTT.

The CDR3 loop is CASSLTGFGAFF. CDR3 DNA sequence: TGTGCCAGCAGCCTAACAGGGTTCGGAGCTTTCTTT. The chain employs TRBV3-1 and TRBJ1-1, with a weak D call TRBD1 (6 bases). CDR1 is LGHDT, CDR2 YNNKEL, per germline (reference sequence). This CDR3 comprises 12 residues. V was shortened by 4 bases and J by 10 bases, with 13 bases between the two germline ends.

The rearrangement links TRBV6-2 or TRBV6-3 to TRBJ2-2, with unresolved D. V shed 0 bases and J shed 4 bases, with 12 bases lying between them. Germline lookup yields CDR1 MNHEY and CDR2 SVGEGT. The CDR3 runs 16 residues. CDR3 coding DNA: TGTGCCAGCAGTTACTCGACTGAAGAAGGCACCGGGGAGCTGTTTTTT. Protein: CASSYSTEEGTGELFF.

The chain employs TRBV6-1 and TRBJ2-1; D perhaps matches TRBD2 (7 bases). V was pared by 6 bases and J by 8 bases, with 23 bases between. The CDR3 is 16 residues long. CDR1 and CDR2 from the germline V gene are MNHNS and SASEGT. CDR3 amino acids: CASSNQRGGASYEQFF. The DNA for the CDR3 is TGTGCCAGCAGCAACCAAAGGGGGGGGGCTTCTTATGAGCAGTTCTTC.

The chain links TRBV5-1 to TRBJ2-7; no clear D gene. CDR3 length equals 18 residues. Germline-derived CDR1 and CDR2 are SGHRS and YFSETQ. Between the trimmed V and J ends, which lost 2 bases and 0 bases, there was a span of 21 bases. DNA of the CDR3: TGCGCCAGCAGCTTCTTCAAAAGTGGTCCCAGGAGCTCCTACGAGCAGTACTTC. It specifies CASSFFKSGPRSSYEQYF. The full variable domain, its missing parts supplied by reference TRBV5-1 and TRBJ2-7, is KAGVTQTPRYLIKTRGQQVTLSCSPISGHRSVSWYQQTPGQGLQFLFEYFSETQRNKGNFPGRFSGRQFSNSRSEMNVSTLELGDSALYLCASSFFKSGPRSSYEQYFGPGTRLTVT.

The V and J genes are TRBV19 and TRBJ2-1, with 8 bases fitting TRBD2. The CDR3 sequence is 14 residues long. The trim removed 6 bases at V and 6 bases at J, leaving 7 bases unmatched. Germline V gene data show CDR1 as LNHDA and CDR2 as SQIVND (reference sequence). The CDR3 region has the DNA TGTGCCAGTAGCCCCAAACGGGGGGGCAATGAGCAGTTCTTC. Amino acids: CASSPKRGGNEQFF.

This clonotype was counted a few times. The V gene is TRBV27, the J gene TRBJ2-1; the D gene is possibly TRBD2 (6 bases). V lost 2 bases and J 6 bases, leaving 11 bases between the germline ends. Germline lookup yields CDR1 MNHEY and CDR2 SMNVEV (reference sequence). The CDR3 is made up of 14 amino acids. The CDR3 DNA is TGTGCCAGCAGTTTAGCGGGGTCCCTCAATGAGCAGTTCTTC. Translating gives CASSLAGSLNEQFF.

This clonotype was seen a handful of times. The chain couples TRBV9 to TRBJ1-3, with a tentative D call TRBD1 (6 bases). V dropped 4 bases and J dropped 11 bases, with 16 bases sitting between them. Germline V CDR1 and CDR2: SGDLS, YYNGEE. The CDR3 has 13 residues. The CDR3 protein is CASSHLQGYAIYF. The CDR3 bases are TGTGCCAGCAGCCACCTCCAGGGGTATGCCATATATTTT.

The chain is built from TRBV9 and TRBJ2-3, with TRBD2 matching over 11 bases. This CDR3 has 17 amino acids. From germline, CDR1 is SGDLS and CDR2 YYNGEE. The ends lost 0 bases at V and 1 base at J; junction bases unmatched: 4. CDR3 amino acids: CASSVEPGLAGTDTQYF. CDR3 DNA: TGTGCCAGCAGCGTAGAGCCGGGACTAGCGGGCACAGATACGCAGTATTTT.

The J gene is TRBJ2-1, the V gene TRBV20-1; 9 nucleotides line up with TRBD2. The CDR3 covers 15 residues. Germline CDR1 DFQATT, CDR2 SNEGSKA (reference sequence). The V segment lost 3 bases and the J segment 1 base; nucleotides outside the gene matches: 4. CDR3 amino acids: CSASPSGVSYNEQFF. The CDR3 DNA reads as TGCAGTGCTAGTCCTAGCGGGGTTTCCTACAATGAGCAGTTCTTC.

This chain uses TRBV5-1 with TRBJ1-3; maybe TRBD1 (5 bases). Germline loops: CDR1 SGHRS, CDR2 YFSETQ. Between the trimmed V and J ends, which lost 0 bases and 0 bases, there was a span of 19 bases. This CDR3 has 19 residues. The CDR3 sequence is CASSLGGGGGTTSGNTIYF. The CDR3 region has the DNA TGCGCCAGCAGCTTGGGGGGGGGTGGAGGTACGACCTCTGGAAACACCATATATTTT. Variable domain in full (rest from reference TRBV5-1 and TRBJ1-3): KAGVTQTPRYLIKTRGQQVTLSCSPISGHRSVSWYQQTPGQGLQFLFEYFSETQRNKGNFPGRFSGRQFSNSRSEMNVSTLELGDSALYLCASSLGGGGGTTSGNTIYFGEGSWLTVV.

In its sample, this clonotype was seen a few times. This chain connects TRBV6-5 to TRBJ2-3, with D possibly called TRBD1 or TRBD2 (6 bases each). Germline V lookup: CDR1 MNHEY, CDR2 SVGAGI. V lost 4 bases and J 8 bases, leaving 25 bases between the germline ends. The CDR3 totals 17 residues. CDR3 bases: TGTGCCAGCAGTTCGGCTTTGGGGGCGGGGAGCCCCGGTACGCAGTATTTT. Translation: CASSSALGAGSPGTQYF.

This clonotype was detected a few times. The chain uses TRBV7-2 and TRBJ1-2; no reliable D call. The CDR3 loop spans 14 amino acids. Germline CDR1 SGHTA, CDR2 FQGNSA. Trimming removed 5 bases from V and 6 bases from J, with 16 bases in between. The DNA of the CDR3 is TGTGCCAGCAGCAAGTCCCTGGACCGGCATGGCTACACCTTC. It is translated as CASSKSLDRHGYTF. The complete variable domain, with remaining parts taken from reference TRBV7-2 and TRBJ1-2, reads GAGVSQSPSNKVTEKGKDVELRCDPISGHTALYWYRQSLGQGLEFLIYFQGNSAPDKSGLPSDRFSAERTGGSVSTLTIQRTQQEDSAVYLCASSKSLDRHGYTFGSGTRLTVV.

The chain links TRBV12-3 or TRBV12-4 to TRBJ2-3; D gene unclear. The CDR3 spans 13 residues. V was trimmed by 7 bases and J by 4 bases, leaving 12 bases between them. Written as DNA, the CDR3 is TGTGCCAGCACGTCCCACGGAGCAGATACGCAGTATTTT. Its protein product is CASTSHGADTQYF.

This rearrangement joins TRBV5-1 to TRBJ2-7; D perhaps matches TRBD1 (7 bases). Deletions cut 5 bases from V and 0 bases from J, with 12 bases between. This CDR3 spans 14 amino acids. The germline gives CDR1 SGHRS, CDR2 YFSETQ. CDR3 amino acids: CASRGGQISYEQYF. CDR3 in DNA: TGCGCCAGCAGGGGGGGACAGATCTCCTACGAGCAGTACTTC.

This clonotype was seen only a few times. The V gene is TRBV12-3 or TRBV12-4, the J gene TRBJ2-3; TRBD2 is a possible D gene (6 bases). The CDR3 length is 14 residues. Trimming pared 8 bases from V and 8 bases from J, leaving 20 bases between. CDR3: CASGAARGPGTQYF. CDR3 coding DNA: TGTGCCAGCGGAGCGGCGCGGGGCCCAGGTACGCAGTATTTT.

The chain combines TRBV2 with TRBJ2-7; TRBD1 agrees at 10 bases. The CDR3 has 15 residues. J was trimmed by 2 bases and V by 8 bases; bases with no gene match: 9. Germline-derived CDR1 and CDR2 are SNHLY and FYNNEI. The CDR3 coding sequence is TGTGCCAGCGCCGACCCGGGACAGGGGACCTACGAGCAGTACTTC. It is translated as CASADPGQGTYEQYF. The full variable domain, completed using reference TRBV2 and TRBJ2-7, is EPEVTQTPSHQVTQMGQEVILRCVPISNHLYFYWYRQILGQKVEFLVSFYNNEISEKSEIFDDQFSVERPDGSNFTLKIRSTKLEDSAMYFCASADPGQGTYEQYFGPGTRLTVT.

This chain connects TRBV7-8 to TRBJ2-4, with a tentative D call TRBD1 (8 bases). CDR1 is SGHVS, CDR2 FQNEAQ, per germline. V was pared by 1 base and J by 1 base, with 23 bases between. This CDR3 is 20 amino acids long. This CDR3 reads CASSLVSGQGGVWAKNIQYF. The CDR3 coding sequence is TGTGCCAGCAGCTTAGTCAGCGGACAGGGAGGGGTTTGGGCCAAAAACATTCAGTACTTC.

This clonotype appeared a few times. The chain uses TRBV20-1 and TRBJ2-1, with a weak D call TRBD2 (6 bases). Trimming cost V 3 bases and J 3 bases, with 9 bases left between them. Per germline, CDR1 DFQATT and CDR2 SNEGSKA (reference sequence). CDR3 length: 13 residues. Written as DNA, the CDR3 is TGCAGTGCTAGTTGGGGGGACTACAATGAGCAGTTCTTC. The encoded protein is CSASWGDYNEQFF.

The V call is TRBV20-1, the J call TRBJ2-5; D unclear. Per the germline V gene, CDR1 is DFQATT and CDR2 is SNEGSKA (reference sequence). The length of the CDR3 is 13 residues. The V and J ends lost 5 bases and 4 bases respectively, with 14 bases between them. The DNA of the CDR3 is TGCAGTGCTCACCCTTCCCAATTAGAGACCCAGTACTTC. Protein sequence: CSAHPSQLETQYF.

The chain links TRBV7-9 to TRBJ2-4, with 7 bases identical to TRBD2. The junction had 11 bases not matched to a gene; V was cut back by 4 bases and J by 8 bases. CDR1 and CDR2 from the germline V gene are SEHNR and FQNEAQ (reference sequence). There are 15 residues in the CDR3. CDR3 nucleotide sequence: TGTGCCAGCAGCTCCAAAAGCGGGGCGACGGACATTCAGTACTTC. Its protein is CASSSKSGATDIQYF. Full variable domain (outside the CDR3, taken from reference TRBV7-9 and TRBJ2-4): DTGVSQNPRHKITKRGQNVTFRCDPISEHNRLYWYRQTLGQGPEFLTYFQNEAQLEKSRLLSDRFSAERPKGSFSTLEIQRTEQGDSAMYLCASSSKSGATDIQYFGAGTRLSVL.

This chain uses TRBV3-1 with TRBJ2-7; D call uncertain. Per the germline V gene, CDR1 is LGHDT and CDR2 is YNNKEL (reference sequence). Trimming left V 0 bases short and J 2 bases short, with 8 bases between. CDR3 length: 14 residues. The CDR3: CASSQDAYAYEQYF. The CDR3 bases are TGTGCCAGCAGCCAAGATGCGTACGCCTACGAGCAGTACTTC.

CDR3 loop: CATQMGPSGNEQFF. Here the CDR3 DNA reads TGCGCCACCCAAATGGGACCTAGCGGTAATGAGCAGTTCTTC. J is TRBJ2-1 and V is TRBV5-1, with 7 bases identical to TRBD2. V dropped 9 bases and J dropped 7; count of bases not matched to a gene: 13. The CDR3 runs to 14 residues. CDR1 is SGHRS, CDR2 YFSETQ, per germline.